These 21 T cell receptor beta chains share one sample of origin, sequenced in a study of T-cell memory formation after mild COVID-19. TCRdb redid the calling of the 5' RACE reads with MiXCR, one entry per CDR3 protein. The profile shows 300,000 to 400,000 distinct CDR3 sequences, 25% to 30% of them singletons. Material for sequencing was PBMCs or a T cell subset sorted from them (not recorded which). The receptors stem from an adult woman who had mild COVID-19 (a few samples of this study predate the infection). Cell type and time point are not known.

This clonotype was picked up a small number of times. This chain joins TRBV20-1 and TRBJ2-2, with a possible D match to TRBD1 (5 bases). CDR1 and CDR2 (germline): DFQATT, SNEGSKA (reference sequence). The germline V and J ends were trimmed by 3 bases and 2 bases, with 10 bases remaining between them. CDR3 size: 14 residues. The CDR3 DNA sequence: TGCAGTGCTAGTCAGGGCCTAAACACCGGGGAGCTGTTTTTT. Encoded protein: CSASQGLNTGELFF.

This clonotype has more than one count but fewer than ten. The rearrangement uses TRBV5-6 and TRBJ2-3; tentatively, D is TRBD2 (5 bases). Germline V gene sequence: CDR1 SGHDT, CDR2 YYEEEE. The CDR3 contains 16 residues. V gave up 3 bases and J gave up 2 bases, with 16 bases separating them. CDR3 sequence: CASSSDPGGLTDTQYF. CDR3 in DNA: TGTGCCAGCAGCTCGGACCCCGGCGGACTCACAGATACGCAGTATTTT.

This clonotype was seen only a few times. The chain is built from TRBV24-1 and TRBJ2-2; 8 bases are shared with TRBD1. The CDR3 contains 15 residues. J gave up 5 bases and V 9 bases, and 10 bases lay outside the gene matches. Germline V gene lookup returns CDR1 KGHDR and CDR2 SFDVKD. The CDR3 region is CATSTTGGRTGELFF. In DNA form, the CDR3 reads TGTGCCACCTCCACCACAGGGGGTAGGACCGGGGAGCTGTTTTTT.

The chain combines TRBV6-6 with TRBJ1-2; 9 bases are a match to TRBD1. The CDR3 consists of 12 residues. The junction had 4 bases not matched to a gene; V was cut back by 5 bases and J by 9 bases. Germline-derived CDR1 and CDR2 are MNHNY and SVGAGI (reference sequence). CDR3 in amino acids: CASSGGTGRYTF. In DNA form, the CDR3 reads TGTGCCAGCAGTGGAGGGACAGGGCGCTACACCTTC.

The DNA for the CDR3 is TGTGCCAGCAGTGCCAGACTAGCGGGGGTCACAGATACGCAGTATTTT. Its translation is CASSARLAGVTDTQYF. V is TRBV28 and J is TRBJ2-3; 12 bases line up with TRBD2. V trimming: 5 bases; J trimming: 2 bases; junction bases outside the gene matches: 5. CDR3 length: 16 residues. Looked up from germline, CDR1 is MDHEN and CDR2 is SYDVKM.

This clonotype was counted a few times. This rearrangement joins TRBV19 to TRBJ2-7; TRBD1 is a possible D gene (5 bases). The germline V and J ends were trimmed by 5 bases and 1 base, with 15 bases remaining between them. The CDR3 spans 15 residues. CDR1 and CDR2 (germline): LNHDA, SQIVND (reference sequence). CDR3 region: CASSPRWTNSYEQYF. The DNA of the CDR3 is TGTGCCAGTAGTCCCCGGTGGACAAATTCCTACGAGCAGTACTTC.

Many counts were recorded for this clonotype. The V call is TRBV15, the J call TRBJ2-7, with a possible D match to TRBD1 (5 bases). V was cut by 0 bases and J by 5 bases, with 23 bases left in between. Germline CDR1 LNHNV, CDR2 YYDKDF (reference sequence). The CDR3 extends over 18 amino acids. In nucleotides, the CDR3 is TGTGCCACCAGCAGAGATGTTTCGCTCAGGGAACGTTTGAACGAGCAGTACTTC. Translation: CATSRDVSLRERLNEQYF.

This clonotype was observed a handful of times. CDR3 bases: TGTGCCAGCAGTGAAACACAGGGGGGAGAGACCCAGTACTTC. It yields the protein CASSETQGGETQYF. V and J are TRBV6-1 and TRBJ2-5; 8 nucleotides match TRBD1. The CDR3 runs 14 residues. The germline V gene has CDR1 MNHNS and CDR2 SASEGT. The J segment lost 4 bases and the V segment lost 2 bases, leaving 3 bases of the junction unmatched.

The chain carries TRBV5-1 and TRBJ2-7; 8 nucleotides match TRBD2. Trimming at V came to 3 bases and at J to 3 bases, leaving 11 bases not matched to a gene. Germline V gene data show CDR1 as SGHRS and CDR2 as YFSETQ. The CDR3 is made up of 16 amino acids. The CDR3 loop is CASSSLPGGGHYEQYF. The CDR3 nucleotides read TGCGCCAGCAGCTCCCTCCCGGGCGGGGGGCACTACGAGCAGTACTTC. The full variable domain, its missing parts supplied by reference TRBV5-1 and TRBJ2-7, is KAGVTQTPRYLIKTRGQQVTLSCSPISGHRSVSWYQQTPGQGLQFLFEYFSETQRNKGNFPGRFSGRQFSNSRSEMNVSTLELGDSALYLCASSSLPGGGHYEQYFGPGTRLTVT.

This clonotype has at least ten counts. The chain couples TRBV10-3 to TRBJ2-7; TRBD1 or TRBD2 may be the D gene (5 bases each). V was trimmed by 1 base and J by 0 bases, leaving 16 bases between them. CDR1 and CDR2 from the germline V gene are ENHRY and SYGVKD. The CDR3 is 17 amino acids. The CDR3 is CAISEWWDQVGSYEQYF. The CDR3 DNA is TGTGCCATCAGTGAGTGGTGGGACCAGGTGGGCTCCTACGAGCAGTACTTC.

This sequence joins TRBV20-1 and TRBJ2-3; maybe TRBD2 (5 bases). In germline, CDR1 is DFQATT, CDR2 SNEGSKA (reference sequence). V was clipped by 6 bases and J by 1 base, with 17 bases between them. CDR3 length: 15 residues. CDR3 in amino acids: CSALSAGERTDTQYF. CDR3 DNA: TGCAGTGCGCTTTCCGCCGGGGAACGCACAGATACGCAGTATTTT.

V gene TRBV5-1 combines with J gene TRBJ2-3, with TRBD1 identical over 7 bases. This CDR3 region has 15 residues. The junction had 6 bases not matched to a gene; V was cut back by 5 bases and J by 0 bases. Germline V gene data show CDR1 as SGHRS and CDR2 as YFSETQ. For the CDR3, the DNA is TGCGCCAGCAGTACGACAGGGCAAAGCACAGATACGCAGTATTTT. Amino acid sequence: CASSTTGQSTDTQYF.

In its sample, this clonotype was seen a few times. This chain uses TRBV18 with TRBJ2-5, with 8 bases identical to TRBD2. Germline V gives CDR1 KGHSH, CDR2 LQKENI. This CDR3 contains 15 residues. The V segment lost 3 bases and the J segment 3 bases; nucleotides outside the gene matches: 6. CDR3: CASSPLSGGKETQYF. DNA of the CDR3: TGTGCCAGCTCACCCCTTTCGGGGGGGAAAGAGACCCAGTACTTC.

This clonotype appeared a few times. The chain recombines TRBV7-9 with TRBJ2-5, with D unresolved. V was trimmed by 1 base and J by 5 bases, leaving 11 bases between them. CDR1 SEHNR and CDR2 FQNEAQ come from the germline V gene (reference sequence). This CDR3 contains 14 residues. CDR3 protein: CASSLVGFTETQYF. The CDR3, as DNA: TGTGCCAGCAGCTTAGTCGGATTTACTGAGACCCAGTACTTC.

J is TRBJ1-3 and V is TRBV5-1, with TRBD1 as a possible D gene (6 bases). V was shortened by 4 bases and J by 0 bases, with 14 bases between the two germline ends. The CDR3 extends over 16 amino acids. Germline V lookup: CDR1 SGHRS, CDR2 YFSETQ. The CDR3, as DNA: TGCGCCAGCAGCCTGAGGGGGTTAAGCTCTGGAAACACCATATATTTT. Translated: CASSLRGLSSGNTIYF.

This clonotype came up once. V gene TRBV5-5 combines with J gene TRBJ2-6, with D unclear. CDR3 length: 15 residues. V was cut by 0 bases and J by 0 bases, with 4 bases left in between. From germline, CDR1 is SGHKS and CDR2 YYEKEE (reference sequence). The CDR3 protein is CASSLVSSGANVLTF. DNA for the CDR3: TGTGCCAGCAGCTTGGTCAGCTCTGGGGCCAACGTCCTGACTTTC.

The genes are TRBV6-2 or TRBV6-3 and TRBJ1-1; D is unresolved. Trimming cost V 4 bases and J 1 base, with 10 bases left between them. CDR1 is MNHEY, CDR2 SVGEGT, per germline. This CDR3 is built from 14 residues. The CDR3 region has the DNA TGTGCCAGCAGTTCCCAGACTGGGAACACTGAAGCTTTCTTT. As protein: CASSSQTGNTEAFF.

This clonotype was counted only a few times. CDR3 region: CAGGVRQETQYF. Here the CDR3 DNA reads TGTGCCGGGGGGGTGAGACAAGAGACCCAGTACTTC. The genes are TRBV10-3 and TRBJ2-5; 7 bases align to TRBD2. The junction had 5 bases not matched to a gene; V was cut back by 11 bases and J by 2 bases. The CDR3 covers 12 residues. The germline CDR1 and CDR2 sequences are ENHRY and SYGVKD.

The V call is TRBV12-5, the J call TRBJ2-7, with D unclear. Germline V CDR1 and CDR2: LGHNT, FRNRAP. The CDR3 runs 11 residues. Trimming pared 1 base from V and 6 bases from J, leaving 4 bases between. The CDR3 nucleotides are TGTGCTAGTGGTTTGGGGGGCGAGCAGTACTTC. Translating gives CASGLGGEQYF.

The rearrangement links TRBV10-2 to TRBJ1-2, with 7 bases fitting TRBD1. Germline-derived CDR1 and CDR2 are WSHSY and SAAADI. The V segment lost 6 bases and the J segment 4 bases; nucleotides outside the gene matches: 32. The CDR3 covers 22 residues. In DNA form, the CDR3 reads TGCGCCAGCAGCTCCCCCCTGGCCCTATCGACCCAAAAGGACAGGAGCTGCTATGGCTACACCTTC. Its translation is CASSSPLALSTQKDRSCYGYTF.

The chain recombines TRBV2 with TRBJ2-2; D is uncertain. Between the trimmed V and J ends, which lost 4 bases and 4 bases, there was a span of 7 bases. The CDR3 covers 13 residues. Germline CDR1 reads SNHLY; CDR2 reads FYNNEI. This CDR3 is CASSVRRTGELFF. The DNA of the CDR3 is TGTGCCAGCAGTGTAAGACGCACCGGGGAGCTGTTTTTT.